The 12 T cell receptor beta chains below come from one sample, sequenced in a study of T cells after yellow fever vaccination. TCRdb redid the calling of the 5' RACE reads with MiXCR, one entry per CDR3 protein. There are approximately 150,000 distinct CDR3 sequences in the sample; 9.3% occur only once, and roughly 40% lies in the top ten. Sequenced material: CD8+ T cells sorted from PBMCs, taken 45 days after the yellow fever booster vaccination. Receptors originate from a young man who received the YFV17D yellow fever vaccine.

The chain uses TRBV19 and TRBJ1-1, with no clear D. The CDR3 covers 15 residues. Germline V gene data show CDR1 as LNHDA and CDR2 as SQIVND (reference sequence). Trimming removed 5 bases at V and 0 bases at J, with 13 bases between. CDR3 residues: CASSLLTGMNTEAFF. CDR3 DNA: TGTGCCAGTAGTCTATTGACGGGCATGAACACTGAAGCTTTCTTT.

This chain links TRBV3-1 with TRBJ2-3; no definite D call. The germline V and J ends were trimmed by 1 base and 5 bases, with 10 bases remaining between them. CDR3 length: 14 residues. CDR1 is LGHDT and CDR2 is YNNKEL in the germline V gene (reference sequence). The CDR3 nucleotides read TGTGCCAGCAGCCAAGTTCAGTGGCGAGATACGCAGTATTTT. Amino acids: CASSQVQWRDTQYF.

The rearrangement uses TRBV19 and TRBJ2-3; TRBD1 might be the D (5 bases). V was pared by 6 bases and J by 6 bases, with 13 bases between. This CDR3 spans 13 amino acids. The germline V gene encodes CDR1 LNHDA and CDR2 SQIVND (reference sequence). The CDR3 DNA follows: TGTGCCAGTAGCCTGGCAGGGTTCGATACGCAGTATTTT. Residues: CASSLAGFDTQYF.

The V and J genes are TRBV29-1 and TRBJ2-1, with D unresolved. V shed 3 bases and J shed 5 bases, with 8 bases lying between them. CDR3 length: 12 residues. Germline loops: CDR1 SQVTM, CDR2 ANQGSEA. The CDR3 is CSVEWSDNEQFF. The DNA for the CDR3 is TGCAGCGTTGAGTGGTCAGACAATGAGCAGTTCTTC.

Only a few counts were recorded for this clonotype. This rearrangement joins TRBV7-6 to TRBJ1-5; TRBD1 is a possible D gene (6 bases). Between the trimmed V and J ends, which lost 2 bases and 3 bases, there was a span of 8 bases. CDR1 SGHVS and CDR2 FNYEAQ come from the germline V gene. The CDR3 sequence is 14 residues long. Here the CDR3 reads CASSLQGHNQPQHF. CDR3 in DNA: TGTGCCAGCAGCTTACAGGGGCACAATCAGCCCCAGCATTTT. The entire variable domain, with the rest obtained from reference TRBV7-6 and TRBJ1-5, is as follows: GAGVSQSPRYKVTKRGQDVALRCDPISGHVSLYWYRQALGQGPEFLTYFNYEAQQDKSGLPNDRFSAERPEGSISTLTIQRTEQRDSAMYRCASSLQGHNQPQHFGDGTRLSIL.

This clonotype occurred a few times. The chain links TRBV27 to TRBJ1-5; D is perhaps TRBD1 (5 bases). Germline loops: CDR1 MNHEY, CDR2 SMNVEV (reference sequence). Trimming pared 6 bases from V and 5 bases from J, leaving 20 bases between. This CDR3 is 16 amino acids long. The CDR3 region is CASRIRARSTYQPQHF. As DNA, the CDR3 is TGTGCCAGCAGGATCAGGGCCCGATCAACCTATCAGCCCCAGCATTTT.

The table lists this clonotype with a few counts. V gene TRBV6-1 combines with J gene TRBJ1-1, with a possible D match to TRBD1 (6 bases). Deletions cut 6 bases from V and 1 base from J, with 9 bases between. CDR1 MNHNS and CDR2 SASEGT come from the germline V gene. The CDR3 runs to 13 residues. CDR3 amino acids: CASRQQGNTEAFF. The CDR3 DNA sequence: TGTGCCAGCAGGCAACAGGGGAACACTGAAGCTTTCTTT.

The table lists this clonotype with many counts. CDR3 in DNA: TGCGCCAGCAGCCAAGTTTGGTCCCAGCCCCAGCATTTT. It encodes CASSQVWSQPQHF. The chain recombines TRBV4-3 with TRBJ1-5; D not certain. V was pared by 1 base and J by 7 bases, with 8 bases between. The CDR3 contains 13 residues. Germline CDR1 LGHNA, CDR2 YSLEER.

This clonotype was counted only a few times. This chain connects TRBV5-4 to TRBJ2-2; 9 bases match TRBD1. The trim removed 3 bases at V and 8 bases at J, leaving 8 bases unmatched. The CDR3 spans 15 residues. CDR1 and CDR2 (germline): SGHNT, YYREEE (reference sequence). The CDR3 DNA sequence: TGTGCCAGCAGCTCCGGGACAGGGAGGAAGGGGGAGCTGTTTTTT. It specifies CASSSGTGRKGELFF.

V gene TRBV5-1 combines with J gene TRBJ1-4, with D tentatively TRBD1 (5 bases). This CDR3 has 14 amino acids. The ends were cut back, 4 bases at V and 2 bases at J, with 9 bases in the middle. CDR1 and CDR2 from the germline V gene are SGHRS and YFSETQ. CDR3 nucleotide sequence: TGCGCCAGCAGCCTCTACAGGACTAATGAAAAACTGTTTTTT. This sequence encodes CASSLYRTNEKLFF. Based on the CDR3 plus reference TRBV5-1 and TRBJ1-4, the full variable domain is KAGVTQTPRYLIKTRGQQVTLSCSPISGHRSVSWYQQTPGQGLQFLFEYFSETQRNKGNFPGRFSGRQFSNSRSEMNVSTLELGDSALYLCASSLYRTNEKLFFGSGTQLSVL.

V is TRBV7-8 and J is TRBJ2-6; the match to TRBD1 covers 9 bases. CDR1 and CDR2 from the germline V gene are SGHVS and FQNEAQ. The trim removed 4 bases at V and 2 bases at J, leaving 9 bases unmatched. The CDR3 extends over 18 amino acids. Here the CDR3 DNA reads TGTGCCAGCAGCTCCTGGACAGGGGAGGCTGCTGGGGCCAACGTCCTGACTTTC. This translates into CASSSWTGEAAGANVLTF.

The rearrangement links TRBV12-3 or TRBV12-4 to TRBJ1-2, with TRBD1 identical over 8 bases. The junction had 5 bases not matched to a gene; V was cut back by 5 bases and J by 0 bases. CDR3 size: 15 residues. The CDR3 coding sequence is TGTGCCAGCAGTAAAGGGACAGGTACTAACTATGGCTACACCTTC. Translation gives CASSKGTGTNYGYTF.